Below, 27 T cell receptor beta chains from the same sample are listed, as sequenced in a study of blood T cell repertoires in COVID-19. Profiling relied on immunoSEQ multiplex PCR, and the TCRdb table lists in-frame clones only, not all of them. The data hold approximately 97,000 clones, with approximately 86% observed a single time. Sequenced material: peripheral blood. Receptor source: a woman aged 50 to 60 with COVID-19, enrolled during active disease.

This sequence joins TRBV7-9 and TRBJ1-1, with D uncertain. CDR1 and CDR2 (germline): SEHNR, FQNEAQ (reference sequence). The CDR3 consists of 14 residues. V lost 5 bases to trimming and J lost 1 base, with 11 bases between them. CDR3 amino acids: CASSPASGNTEAFF. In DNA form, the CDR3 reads TGTGCCAGCAGCCCTGCATCAGGGAACACTGAAGCTTTCTTT. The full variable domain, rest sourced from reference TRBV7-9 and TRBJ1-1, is DTGVSQNPRHKITKRGQNVTFRCDPISEHNRLYWYRQTLGQGPEFLTYFQNEAQLEKSRLLSDRFSAERPKGSFSTLEIQRTEQGDSAMYLCASSPASGNTEAFFGQGTRLTVV.

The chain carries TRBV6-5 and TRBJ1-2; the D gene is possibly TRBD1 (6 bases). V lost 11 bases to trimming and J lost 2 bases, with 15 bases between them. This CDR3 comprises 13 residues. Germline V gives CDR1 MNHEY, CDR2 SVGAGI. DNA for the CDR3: TGTGCCTACCGGGACACTTTAAACTATGGCTACACCTTC. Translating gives CAYRDTLNYGYTF.

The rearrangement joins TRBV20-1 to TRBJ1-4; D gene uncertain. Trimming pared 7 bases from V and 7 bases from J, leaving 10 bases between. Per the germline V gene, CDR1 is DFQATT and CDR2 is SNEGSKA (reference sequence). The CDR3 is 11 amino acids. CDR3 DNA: TGCAGTGTTGCTCTACGTGAAAAACTGTTTTTT. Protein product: CSVALREKLFF.

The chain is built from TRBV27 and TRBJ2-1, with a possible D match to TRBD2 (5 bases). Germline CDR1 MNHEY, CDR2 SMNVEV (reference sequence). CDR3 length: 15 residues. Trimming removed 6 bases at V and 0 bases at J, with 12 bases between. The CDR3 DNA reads TGTGCCAGCAGCCCCCTGGGGAGCTCCTACAATGAGCAGTTCTTC. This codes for CASSPLGSSYNEQFF.

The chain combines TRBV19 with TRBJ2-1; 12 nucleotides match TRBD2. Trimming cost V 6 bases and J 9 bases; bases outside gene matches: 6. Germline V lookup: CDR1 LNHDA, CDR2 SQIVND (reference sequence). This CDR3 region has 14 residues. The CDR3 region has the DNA TGTGCCAGTAGCACTAGCGGGGGGCGGGTTGAGCAGTTCTTC. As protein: CASSTSGGRVEQFF.

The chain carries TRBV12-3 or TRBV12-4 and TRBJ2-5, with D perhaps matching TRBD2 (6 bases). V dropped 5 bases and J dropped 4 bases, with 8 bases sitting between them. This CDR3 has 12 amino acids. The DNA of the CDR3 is TGTGCCAGCAGTGCGGGGCCAGAGACCCAGTACTTC. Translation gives CASSAGPETQYF.

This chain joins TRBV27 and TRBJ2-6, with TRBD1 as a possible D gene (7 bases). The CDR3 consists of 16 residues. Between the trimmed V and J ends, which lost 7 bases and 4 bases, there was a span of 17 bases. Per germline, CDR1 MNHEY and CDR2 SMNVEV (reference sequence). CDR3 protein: CASKPSGGSGANVLTF. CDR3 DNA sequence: TGTGCCAGCAAACCCTCAGGGGGGTCCGGGGCCAACGTCCTGACTTTC.

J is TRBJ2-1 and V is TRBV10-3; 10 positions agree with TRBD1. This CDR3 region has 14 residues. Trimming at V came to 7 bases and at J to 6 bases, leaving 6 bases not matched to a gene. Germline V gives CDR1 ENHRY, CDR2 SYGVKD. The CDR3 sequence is CAIKTGTGANEQFF. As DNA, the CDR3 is TGTGCCATCAAAACCGGGACAGGGGCCAATGAGCAGTTCTTC.

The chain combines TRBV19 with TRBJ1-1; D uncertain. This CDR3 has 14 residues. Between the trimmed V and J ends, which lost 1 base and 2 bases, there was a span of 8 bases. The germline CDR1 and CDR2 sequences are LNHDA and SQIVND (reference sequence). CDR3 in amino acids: CASSIGEGNTEAFF. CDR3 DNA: TGTGCCAGTAGTATAGGTGAGGGAAACACTGAAGCTTTCTTT.

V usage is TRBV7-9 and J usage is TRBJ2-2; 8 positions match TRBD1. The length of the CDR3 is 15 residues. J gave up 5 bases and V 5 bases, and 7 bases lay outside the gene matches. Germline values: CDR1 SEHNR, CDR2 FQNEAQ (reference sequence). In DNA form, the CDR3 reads TGTGCCAGCAGCCTCCCTGGGACAGGAACCGGGGAGCTGTTTTTT. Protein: CASSLPGTGTGELFF.

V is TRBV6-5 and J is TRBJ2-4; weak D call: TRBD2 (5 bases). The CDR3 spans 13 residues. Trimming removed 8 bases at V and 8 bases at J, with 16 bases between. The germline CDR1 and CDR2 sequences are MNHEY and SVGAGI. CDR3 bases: TGTGCCAGCGAAGCACGCGGGCGGGACATTCAGTACTTC. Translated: CASEARGRDIQYF.

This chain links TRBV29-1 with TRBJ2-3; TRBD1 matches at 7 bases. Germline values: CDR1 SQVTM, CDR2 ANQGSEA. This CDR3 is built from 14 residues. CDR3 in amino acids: CTAYRGQSTDTQYF. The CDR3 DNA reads TGCACAGCATACAGGGGCCAAAGCACAGATACGCAGTATTTT.

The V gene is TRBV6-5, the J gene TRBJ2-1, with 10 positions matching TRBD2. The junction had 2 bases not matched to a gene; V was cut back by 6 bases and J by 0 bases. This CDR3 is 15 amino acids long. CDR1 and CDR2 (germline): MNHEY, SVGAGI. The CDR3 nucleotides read TGTGCCAGCAGCGAGCGGGGGGGCTCCTACAATGAGCAGTTCTTC. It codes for CASSERGGSYNEQFF.

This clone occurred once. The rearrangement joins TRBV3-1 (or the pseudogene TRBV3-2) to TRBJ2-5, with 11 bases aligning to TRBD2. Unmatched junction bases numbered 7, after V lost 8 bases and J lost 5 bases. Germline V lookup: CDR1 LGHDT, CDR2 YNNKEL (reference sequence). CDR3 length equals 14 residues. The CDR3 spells CASSRLAGMETQYF. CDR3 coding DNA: TGTGCCAGCTCCCGACTAGCGGGGATGGAGACCCAGTACTTC.

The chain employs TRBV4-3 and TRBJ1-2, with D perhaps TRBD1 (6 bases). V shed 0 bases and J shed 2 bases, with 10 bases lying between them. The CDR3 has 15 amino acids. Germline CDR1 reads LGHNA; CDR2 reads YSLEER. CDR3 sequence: CASSQDSQGNYGYTF. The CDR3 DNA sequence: TGCGCCAGCAGCCAAGATAGTCAGGGGAACTATGGCTACACCTTC.

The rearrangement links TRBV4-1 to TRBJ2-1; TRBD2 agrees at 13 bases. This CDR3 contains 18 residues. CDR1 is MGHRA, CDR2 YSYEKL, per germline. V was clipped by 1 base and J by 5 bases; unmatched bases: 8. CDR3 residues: CASSQVTSGLAGDNEQFF. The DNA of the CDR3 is TGCGCCAGCAGCCAAGTAACCTCAGGACTAGCGGGGGACAATGAGCAGTTCTTC.

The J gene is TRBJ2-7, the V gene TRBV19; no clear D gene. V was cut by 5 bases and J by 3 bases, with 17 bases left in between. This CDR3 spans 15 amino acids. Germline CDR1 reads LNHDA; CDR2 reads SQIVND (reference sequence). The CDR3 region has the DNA TGTGCCAGTAGTTCTCGCCAGACTGCAAACTACGAGCAGTACTTC. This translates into CASSSRQTANYEQYF.

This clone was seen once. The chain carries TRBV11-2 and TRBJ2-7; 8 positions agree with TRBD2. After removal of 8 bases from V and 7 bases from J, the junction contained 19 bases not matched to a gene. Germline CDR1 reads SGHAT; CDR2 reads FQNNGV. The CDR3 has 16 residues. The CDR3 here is CASGSRSGTSSREQYF. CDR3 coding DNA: TGTGCCAGCGGCAGCCGATCCGGGACTAGTTCGAGAGAGCAGTACTTC. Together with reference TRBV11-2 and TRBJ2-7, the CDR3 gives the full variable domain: EAGVAQSPRYKIIEKRQSVAFWCNPISGHATLYWYQQILGQGPKLLIQFQNNGVVDDSQLPKDRFSAERLKGVDSTLKIQPAKLEDSAVYLCASGSRSGTSSREQYFGPGTRLTVT.

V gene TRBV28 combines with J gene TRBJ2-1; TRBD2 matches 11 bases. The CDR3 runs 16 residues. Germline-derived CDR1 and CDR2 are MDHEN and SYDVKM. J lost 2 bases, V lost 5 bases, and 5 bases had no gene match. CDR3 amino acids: CASSPHSGGAYNEQFF. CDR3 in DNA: TGTGCCAGCAGTCCACATAGCGGGGGGGCCTACAATGAGCAGTTCTTC.

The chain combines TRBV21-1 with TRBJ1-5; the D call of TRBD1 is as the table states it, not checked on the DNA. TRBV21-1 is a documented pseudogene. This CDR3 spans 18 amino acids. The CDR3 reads CASCLPQGREFSNQPQHF. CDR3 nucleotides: TGTGCCAGCTGCCTCCCACAGGGTAGGGAGTTTAGCAATCAGCCCCAGCATTTT.

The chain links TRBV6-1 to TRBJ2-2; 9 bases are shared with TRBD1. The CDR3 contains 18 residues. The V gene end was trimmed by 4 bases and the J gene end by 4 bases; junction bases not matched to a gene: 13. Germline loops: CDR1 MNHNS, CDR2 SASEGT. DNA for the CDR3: TGTGCCAGCAGTGGACAGGGGGGTATGCCGCGAGGCACCGGGGAGCTGTTTTTT. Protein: CASSGQGGMPRGTGELFF.

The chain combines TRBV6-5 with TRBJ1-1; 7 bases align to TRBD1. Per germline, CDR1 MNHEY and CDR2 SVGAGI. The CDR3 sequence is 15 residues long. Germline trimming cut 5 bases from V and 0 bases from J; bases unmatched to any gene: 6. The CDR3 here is CASSQTDRVNTEAFF. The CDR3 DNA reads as TGTGCCAGCAGTCAAACCGACAGGGTGAACACTGAAGCTTTCTTT.

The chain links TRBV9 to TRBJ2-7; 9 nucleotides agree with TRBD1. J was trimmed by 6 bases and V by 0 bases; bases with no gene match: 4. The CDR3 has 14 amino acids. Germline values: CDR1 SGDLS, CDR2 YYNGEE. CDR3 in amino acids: CASSVEQGASEQYF. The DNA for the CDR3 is TGTGCCAGCAGCGTAGAACAGGGGGCTTCCGAGCAGTACTTC.

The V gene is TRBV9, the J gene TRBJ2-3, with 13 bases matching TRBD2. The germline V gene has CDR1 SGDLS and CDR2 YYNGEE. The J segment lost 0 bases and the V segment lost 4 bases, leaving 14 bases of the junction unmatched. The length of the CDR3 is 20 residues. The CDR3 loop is CASSPALTSGGTTSTDTQYF. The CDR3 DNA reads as TGTGCCAGCAGCCCCGCCCTGACTAGCGGGGGGACAACGAGCACAGATACGCAGTATTTT.

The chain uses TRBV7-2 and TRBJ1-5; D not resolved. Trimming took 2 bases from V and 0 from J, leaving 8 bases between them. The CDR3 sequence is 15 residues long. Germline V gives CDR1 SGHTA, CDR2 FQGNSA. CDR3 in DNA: TGTGCCAGCAGCTTACAGATATATAGCAATCAGCCCCAGCATTTT. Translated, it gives CASSLQIYSNQPQHF.

CDR3 in amino acids: CASRVAGGPFNEQFF. In DNA form, the CDR3 reads TGTGCCAGCAGGGTAGCGGGGGGGCCGTTCAATGAGCAGTTCTTC. The V call is TRBV2, the J call TRBJ2-1; the match to TRBD2 covers 11 bases. The CDR3 runs 15 residues. CDR1 and CDR2 from the germline V gene are SNHLY and FYNNEI. V lost 6 bases and J lost 6; bases outside the gene matches: 7.

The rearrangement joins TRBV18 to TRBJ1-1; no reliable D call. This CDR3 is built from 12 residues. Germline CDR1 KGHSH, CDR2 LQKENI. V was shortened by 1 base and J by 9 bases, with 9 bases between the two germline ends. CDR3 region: CASSPRAEQAFF. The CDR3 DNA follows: TGTGCCAGCTCACCACGGGCAGAACAAGCTTTCTTT. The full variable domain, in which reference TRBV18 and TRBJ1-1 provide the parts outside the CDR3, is NAGVMQNPRHLVRRRGQEARLRCSPMKGHSHVYWYRQLPEEGLKFMVYLQKENIIDESGMPKERFSAEFPKEGPSILRIQQVVRGDSAAYFCASSPRAEQAFFGQGTRLTVV.